The T cell receptor beta chain described here comes from a study of blood T cells in healthy people across ages (dated by TCRdb to the mid-2010s). About the investigation overall: In model experiments, template switching captured roughly one uniquely barcoded TCR beta cDNA molecule for every two T cells. Using deep sequencing normalized with unique cDNA molecular identifiers, the study measured how TCR beta repertoire diversity changes with age. The donors were split into four age groups: young (average roughly 15 years), middle-aged (about 40), aged (about 62) and long-lived (82). To avoid experimental bias, donors of different ages were spread randomly across the sequencing lanes. For two donors (one aged 18 to 30 and one aged 80 or older), the study analyzed two additional independent replicas of 1 million unique cDNA reads from the same blood draw. The investigation overall reported the following: There was a strong correlation between observed TCR beta diversity and the percentage of naive T cells measured by flow cytometry. Compared with the aged group, the long-lived group had more naive CD4+ T cells, fewer expanded clones and increased TCR diversity, a pattern suggesting age selection. The CMV infection status of donors was not known, potentially confounding age-related changes in expanded clonotypes. Because profiling used bulk unsorted PBMCs, naive and antigen-experienced compartments could not be compared conclusively. As age increased, observed TCR beta diversity per million T cells dropped in a roughly linear way, and a significant reduction was already evident by age about 40. Total diversity estimates from one million sequenced T cells were considered lower bounds and underestimates.

The roughly 39 donors, aged about 6 to 95 years, were systemically healthy Caucasian individuals from Russia. Around 10 milliliters of peripheral blood were collected from each donor into EDTA-treated Vacutainer tubes. Ficoll-Paque density-gradient centrifugation was used to isolate PBMCs, with at least 6.5 million per sample. Trizol reagent was used to extract total RNA from the PBMCs, yielding at least 5 micrograms per sample. For every donor, flow cytometry on a PBMC aliquot measured the percentage of naive CD45RAhigh/CD27high T cells. V lost 6 bases and J lost 0 bases; the stretch between them is 15 bases long. Reading the germline V gene (reference sequence) gives CDR1 DFQATT and CDR2 SNEGSKA. From its cysteine to its phenylalanine, the CDR3 spans 15 amino acids. The kept DNA is CDR3 alone, 45 bases in frame from the first base. The protocol used for the library was 5' RACE. Sequenced on an Illumina HiSeq 2500. The second PCR ran for roughly 7 to 11 cycles and used a J-beta primer mix along with a sample-barcoded 5' primer. Each TCR beta cDNA molecule received a unique molecular identifier from a template-switch 5' adaptor carrying 12 random nucleotides. Each sample yielded at least 3 million CDR3-containing paired-end reads. All of the RNA was converted into first-strand cDNA using the Mint cDNA synthesis kit, with a TRBC-specific oligonucleotide serving as the primer. Following uracil-DNA glycosylase treatment, all cDNA underwent a first 18-cycle PCR with the universal primers M1SS and BC2_uni_R. The study's own analysis went as follows. For normalization, 1 million high-quality reads, each with a distinct molecular identifier, were randomly selected from each sample. Reads sharing molecular identifiers were discarded rather than binned into consensus sequences. MiTCR, run with a Q25 quality threshold and the strictest error-elimination algorithm, handled CDR3 identification, clonotype clustering and error correction. A nonparametric unseen species model with Euler transformation was used to estimate lower-bound total TCR beta diversity. Using fastp trimming at Q25 and MiXCR clonotype assembly, TCRdb reanalyzed the public sequencing data and kept in-frame beta chains. One record per CDR3 amino acid sequence lists the most common genes and DNA. The V and J calls were determined by TCRdb, not by the authors. For this sample there are 1.5 million or so distinct CDR3 sequences; approximately 43% appear just once. The ten largest clonotypes hold about 4% of the sample.

Details on this clonotype: What this receptor recognizes is not known. Qualities for individual bases were not recorded, and no much larger clone is one base off.

This clonotype originated in a woman between 18 and 29 years old in good health. The rearrangement joined TRBV20-1 to TRBJ2-1, with no confident D gene call. The specimen was blood. The CDR3 in this case is CSAPVRASSYNEQFF. The DNA sequence is TGCAGTGCGCCCGTCAGAGCTAGCTCCTACAATGAGCAGTTCTTC.